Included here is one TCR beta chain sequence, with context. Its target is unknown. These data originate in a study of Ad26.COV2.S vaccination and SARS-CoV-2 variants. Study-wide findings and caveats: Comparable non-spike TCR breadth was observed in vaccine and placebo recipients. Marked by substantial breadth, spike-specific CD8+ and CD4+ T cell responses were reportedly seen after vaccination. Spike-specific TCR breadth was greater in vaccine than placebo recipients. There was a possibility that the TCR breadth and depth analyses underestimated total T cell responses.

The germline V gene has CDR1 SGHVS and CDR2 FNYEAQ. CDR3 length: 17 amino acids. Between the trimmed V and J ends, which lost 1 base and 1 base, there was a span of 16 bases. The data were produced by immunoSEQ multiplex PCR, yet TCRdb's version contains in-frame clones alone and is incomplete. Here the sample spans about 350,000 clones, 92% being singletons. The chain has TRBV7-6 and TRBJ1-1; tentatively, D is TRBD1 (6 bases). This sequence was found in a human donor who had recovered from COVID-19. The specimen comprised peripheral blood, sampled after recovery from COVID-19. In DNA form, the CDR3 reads TGTGCCAGCAGCTTAGGAGGGGGGATGTGGTCGAACACTGAAGCTTTCTTT. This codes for CASSLGGGMWSNTEAFF.